What follows are 24 T cell receptor beta chains derived from one specimen sequenced in a study of monozygotic twins with inflammatory bowel disease. TCRdb processed the 5' RACE reads again and assigns one entry to each CDR3 protein, with no DNA. There are approximately 400,000 distinct CDR3 sequences in the sample, with just over 2.5% held by the top ten. The sample was blood. The receptors stem from a human donor with ulcerative colitis or Crohn's disease, or a healthy co-twin of an affected twin (not recorded which).

The chain's CDR3 is CASIQGINEKLFF. The chain has TRBV28 and TRBJ1-4; absent DNA, TCRdb's TRBD1 call cannot be checked. The CDR3 extends over 13 amino acids. Germline V gives CDR1 MDHEN, CDR2 SYDVKM.

The chain is built from TRBV20-1 and TRBJ2-1; with no DNA, the TCRdb D assignment of TRBD1 cannot be verified. The CDR3 is 16 amino acids. Germline-derived CDR1 and CDR2 are DFQATT and SNEGSKA (reference sequence). The CDR3 here is CSAHMTGTGGFGKQFF.

The chain recombines TRBV27 with TRBJ2-1. CDR1 MNHEY and CDR2 SMNVEV come from the germline V gene (reference sequence). This CDR3 contains 11 residues. The CDR3 region is CASSRNNEQFF.

The gene calls are TRBV3-1 and TRBJ1-1. The germline V gene encodes CDR1 LGHDT and CDR2 YNNKEL (reference sequence). This CDR3 is built from 18 residues. The CDR3 here is CASSQDLRQALRNTEAFF.

The V call is TRBV12-3 or TRBV12-4, the J call TRBJ2-7; TCRdb's D gene call, TRBD1, goes unchecked for lack of DNA. The CDR3 totals 14 residues. The CDR3 loop reads CASSGGTKNYEQYF.

This chain connects TRBV4-2 to TRBJ1-3. The CDR3 covers 15 residues. CDR1 is LGHNA and CDR2 is YNFKEQ in the germline V gene. Here the CDR3 reads CASSQEGGFGNTIYF.

This sequence joins TRBV7-9 and TRBJ2-5; TCRdb's D gene call, TRBD1, goes unchecked for lack of DNA. The CDR3 has 14 residues. CDR1 is SEHNR and CDR2 is FQNEAQ in the germline V gene (reference sequence). This CDR3 reads CASSLVSGKETQYF.

The CDR3 here is CASSFSTGASTDTQYF. The chain carries TRBV5-1 and TRBJ2-3; TCRdb lists TRBD1, though no DNA is available to test this call. The CDR3 is 16 amino acids. From germline, CDR1 is SGHRS and CDR2 YFSETQ.

The rearrangement uses TRBV20-1 and TRBJ2-2; TCRdb designates TRBD1, a call that cannot be tested without DNA. From germline, CDR1 is DFQATT and CDR2 SNEGSKA (reference sequence). This CDR3 is 14 amino acids long. CDR3 sequence reads: CSAMARLNTGELFF.

This chain connects TRBV6-6 to TRBJ1-2; the D call from TCRdb, TRBD1, cannot be confirmed without DNA. The CDR3 extends over 13 amino acids. Germline CDR1 and CDR2: MNHNY and SVGAGI (reference sequence). The chain's CDR3 is CASSLVGVDGYTF.

The chain links TRBV5-5 to TRBJ1-1; absent DNA, TCRdb's TRBD1 call cannot be checked. This CDR3 has 13 residues. Germline CDR1 and CDR2: SGHKS and YYEKEE (reference sequence). The CDR3: CASSLPGATEAFF.

The CDR3: CASSLPRTGEGYTF. The rearrangement uses TRBV5-1 and TRBJ1-2; TCRdb indicates TRBD1, and absent DNA this call remains unverified. The CDR3 length is 14 residues. Germline-derived CDR1 and CDR2 are SGHRS and YFSETQ.

This chain joins TRBV20-1 and TRBJ1-6; no DNA is available, so the TRBD1 call from TCRdb remains unchecked. This CDR3 is built from 15 residues. Germline CDR1 reads DFQATT; CDR2 reads SNEGSKA (reference sequence). CDR3 region: CSARPIGQVTGPLHF.

This chain joins TRBV7-8 and TRBJ1-2. Germline CDR1 SGHVS, CDR2 FQNEAQ. This CDR3 is built from 17 residues. CDR3 protein: CASSSLQNVDSNYGYTF.

V gene TRBV5-5 combines with J gene TRBJ2-5; as DNA is missing, the TRBD1 call by TCRdb cannot be tested. This CDR3 has 14 amino acids. The V gene's germline CDR1 is SGHKS and CDR2 YYEKEE (reference sequence). The chain's CDR3 is CASSPYRGQETQYF.

The rearrangement uses TRBV19 and TRBJ1-4. Germline values: CDR1 LNHDA, CDR2 SQIVND (reference sequence). CDR3 size: 15 residues. The CDR3 protein is CASSMVRGSNEKLFF.

The chain carries TRBV27 and TRBJ2-1. Looked up from germline, CDR1 is MNHEY and CDR2 is SMNVEV (reference sequence). The CDR3 has 13 amino acids. The CDR3 here is CASSLYRNNEQFF.

The gene calls are TRBV21-1 and TRBJ2-7; TCRdb designates TRBD1, a call that cannot be tested without DNA. TRBV21-1 is a pseudogene. This CDR3 is built from 16 residues. This CDR3 is CASTEWAQGKPYEQYF.

The gene calls are TRBV7-2 and TRBJ1-4; checking the TCRdb D call of TRBD1 is not possible without DNA. Germline loops: CDR1 SGHTA, CDR2 FQGNSA. CDR3 length equals 14 residues. CDR3 amino acids: CASSLGQGDEKLFF.

The chain couples TRBV29-1 to TRBJ1-4. Germline CDR1 and CDR2: SQVTM and ANQGSEA. The CDR3 length is 11 residues. CDR3 residues: CSVDLNEKLLF.

V is TRBV10-3 and J is TRBJ2-1; TCRdb's D gene call, TRBD1, goes unchecked for lack of DNA. Germline V gene lookup returns CDR1 ENHRY and CDR2 SYGVKD. The CDR3 runs 14 residues. Here the CDR3 reads CAISTGFGYNEQFF.

The chain carries TRBV12-3 or TRBV12-4 and TRBJ2-5; TCRdb names TRBD1, which stays unverified in the absence of DNA. The CDR3 has 17 residues. The CDR3 protein is CASSLVGTGRLQETQYF.

The chain uses TRBV20-1 and TRBJ1-3; the D call of TRBD1 rests on TCRdb alone, since no DNA is present to check it. Germline V lookup: CDR1 DFQATT, CDR2 SNEGSKA (reference sequence). The CDR3 totals 16 residues. CDR3 sequence: CSAREGVLSSGNTIYF.

The rearrangement joins TRBV27 to TRBJ1-1; lacking DNA, the TRBD1 call made by TCRdb goes unchecked. Per the germline V gene, CDR1 is MNHEY and CDR2 is SMNVEV (reference sequence). The CDR3 is 14 amino acids. CDR3: CASSVDRWGTEAFF.